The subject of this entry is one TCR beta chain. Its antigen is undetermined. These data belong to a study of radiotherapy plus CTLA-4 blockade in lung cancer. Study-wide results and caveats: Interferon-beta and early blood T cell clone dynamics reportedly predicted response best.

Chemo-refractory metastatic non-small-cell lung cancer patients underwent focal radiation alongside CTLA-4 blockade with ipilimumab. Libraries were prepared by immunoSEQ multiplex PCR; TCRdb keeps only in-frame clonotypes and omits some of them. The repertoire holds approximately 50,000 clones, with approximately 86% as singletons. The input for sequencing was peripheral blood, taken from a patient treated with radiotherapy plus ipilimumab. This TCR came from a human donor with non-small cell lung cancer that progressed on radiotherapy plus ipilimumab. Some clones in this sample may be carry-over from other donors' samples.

The CDR3 coding sequence is TGTGCCAGCTCATCACTGAGGGATACGCAGTATTTT. Its translation is CASSSLRDTQYF. V usage is TRBV18 and J usage is TRBJ2-3; D remains unclear. Germline assignment: CDR1 KGHSH and CDR2 LQKENI. Trimming pared 5 bases from V and 6 bases from J, leaving 9 bases between. The CDR3 is 12 residues long.